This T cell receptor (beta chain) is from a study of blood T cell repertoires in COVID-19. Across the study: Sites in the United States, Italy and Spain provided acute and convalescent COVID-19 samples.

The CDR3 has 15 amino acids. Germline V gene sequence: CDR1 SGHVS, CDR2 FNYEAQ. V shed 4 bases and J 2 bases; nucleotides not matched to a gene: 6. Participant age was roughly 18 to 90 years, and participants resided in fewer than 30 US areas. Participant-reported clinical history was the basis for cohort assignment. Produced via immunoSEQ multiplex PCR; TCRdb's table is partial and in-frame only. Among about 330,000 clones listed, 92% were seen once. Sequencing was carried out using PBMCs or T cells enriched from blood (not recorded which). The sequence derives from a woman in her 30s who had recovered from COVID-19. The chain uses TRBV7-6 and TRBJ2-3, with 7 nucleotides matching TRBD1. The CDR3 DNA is TGTGCCAGCAGCTCGCAGGGGACAGCCACAGATACGCAGTATTTT. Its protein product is CASSSQGTATDTQYF. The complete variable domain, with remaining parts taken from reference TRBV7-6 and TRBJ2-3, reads GAGVSQSPRYKVTKRGQDVALRCDPISGHVSLYWYRQALGQGPEFLTYFNYEAQQDKSGLPNDRFSAERPEGSISTLTIQRTEQRDSAMYRCASSSQGTATDTQYFGPGTRLTVL.